The sequence of this TCR beta chain was determined in a study of T cell repertoires in cytomegalovirus infection. The overall study: CMV infection together with matching HLA type was indicated by public TCR beta signatures.

Germline CDR1 is ENHRY and CDR2 is SYGVKD. The length of the CDR3 is 17 residues. The V segment lost 2 bases and the J segment 8 bases; nucleotides outside the gene matches: 10. TCRdb analysed the reads with MiXCR anew, one entry per CDR3 protein. The table includes over 120,000 distinct CDR3 sequences, approximately 30% detected once. This clonotype has just a few counts. What it binds is not known. Overall study findings and caveats: Ex vivo, HLA-C-restricted CMV-specific TCR beta clonotypes prevailed over the rest of the response. Identification of carriers of CMV plus the relevant HLA was performed using cumulative public TCR beta family frequency.

This clonotype was sampled from a human donor in good health (CMV status not recorded). Some clones in this sample may be carry-over from other donors' samples. The sample in question was CD8+ T cells from cultured PBMCs, obtained from culture after CMV antigen stimulation. The chain is built from TRBV10-3 and TRBJ2-1, with 12 bases that match TRBD2. CDR3: CAISEPLERLAGDEQFF. The CDR3 DNA reads TGTGCCATCAGTGAGCCGCTGGAGAGACTAGCGGGGGATGAGCAGTTCTTC.